This entry describes one T cell receptor (beta chain). This clonotype appeared many times. What antigen it recognizes has not been identified. Qualities for individual bases were not recorded, and no much larger clone is one base off. The library was made by PCR. Reads for this sample came from a NextSeq 500. Bulk TCR libraries were generated as previously described, with the TCR primers listed in Table S5 used. Purification of total RNA was performed with the Qiagen AllPrep DNA/RNA kit. Before analysis, reads from multiple sequencing runs of the same library were pooled. Concerning the study's data processing: Reads were retained only if the reads had an exact TCR constant sequence, and the retained reads were trimmed to 150 nt and grouped according to their 12-nt molecular barcodes. Within each barcode group, reads were sub-clustered at a 15% Levenshtein threshold, and quality-weighted consensus sequences were built per RNA molecule. Non-functional sequences were discarded, and so were lower-count sequences lying one edit away from another sequence. Barcode sub-clusters with fewer than 20% of the maximum read count were removed, based on fitting two negative binomial distributions. TCRdb reanalyzed the raw reads on its own, using fastp at Q25 for trimming and MiXCR for clone calling, and kept in-frame beta chains. Each record represents a unique CDR3 protein, reported with the most common genes and DNA among its rows. The V and J calls reflect TCRdb's pipeline rather than the authors' work. The sample table shows 90,000 or so distinct CDR3 sequences, and approximately 25% are seen once. Together, the top ten hold 0.6% to 0.95% of the sample.

Libraries of naive CD8 T cells were built from anywhere between about 18,000 and 1,000,000 sorted cells, with 10%, 30% or 50% of the purified RNA used. Naive CD8 T cells were FACS-sorted as CD8+CD4-CCR7+CD45RA+ on a BD FACSAria II into RLT Plus buffer. To test detection sensitivity, Jurkat RNA equal to 9 to 10 TCR copies was added to samples of about 20,000-1,100,000 naive CD8 T cells. CD8 T cells were enriched with RosetteSep CD8+ T Cell Enrichment Cocktail and Ficoll-Paque, followed by ACK red cell lysis. This record comes from a study of molecular identifiers for immune sequencing clone quantification (dated by TCRdb to the late 2010s). Some background on the complete study: For a replicate experiment, RNA from approximately 20,000 or 100,000 naive CD8 T cells was divided into five aliquots, and four of the five aliquots were sequenced. This methods study used CD8 T cells to benchmark TCR RNA copy counting and molecular-identifier clustering-based TCR repertoire sequencing (MIDCIRS). The full study reports these points: In CMV-specific effector cells, over 97% of molecules were held by clones above 20 RNA copies, whereas under 1% of molecules were held by such clones in naive cells. Spiked-in Jurkat TCR RNA equivalent to a single cell was reported to be detectable even among one million naive CD8 T cells. Modeling estimated approximately 3 recovered TCR RNA copies per cell, compared with around 9.7 by digital PCR, which implies approximately 30% capture efficiency. When barcode sub-clustering was left out, chimeric consensus sequences inflated TCR diversity, with chimeras reaching as high as 47%. The naive libraries included spiked-in Jurkat TCR RNA (about ten copies' worth), and this RNA is not part of the donor repertoire. The sizes of highly expanded clones could end up underestimated when identical TCR molecules share a barcode.

This TCR was sampled from a human donor in good health. Some libraries in this study had Jurkat cell RNA spiked in. The sequenced material came from naive CD8+ T cells from blood, with Jurkat cell RNA spiked in. The cell subset or site label, as the study defines it: FACS-sorted CD8+CD4-CCR7+CD45RA+ naive T cells.

The DNA is as follows: TGTGCCAGCAGCGAACAGGGTTTGTTGGAAACTGAAGCTTTCTTT. Translated, it gives CASSEQGLLETEAFF. Here the chain combines TRBV7-2 and TRBJ1-1, and perhaps TRBD1 as D gene, on 6 matching bases. CDR1 SGHTA and CDR2 FQGNSA are derived from the germline V gene. V loses 5 bases, J loses 5 bases, and the germline ends lie 18 bases apart. From the cysteine up to the phenylalanine, the CDR3 has a length of 15 residues. The read is trimmed to its CDR3 DNA, 45 bases read in frame from base 1.